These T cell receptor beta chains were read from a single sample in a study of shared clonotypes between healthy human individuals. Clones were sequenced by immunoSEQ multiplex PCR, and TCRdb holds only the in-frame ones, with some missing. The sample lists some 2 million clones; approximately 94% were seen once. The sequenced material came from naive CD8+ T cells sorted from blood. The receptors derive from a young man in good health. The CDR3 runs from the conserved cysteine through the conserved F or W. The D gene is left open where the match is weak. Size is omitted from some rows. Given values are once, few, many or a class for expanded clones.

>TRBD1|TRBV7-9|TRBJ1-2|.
TGTGCCAGCAGCCACAGCGGGGCCAGGGGGAACGTCTATGGCTACACCTTC
CASSHSGARGNVYGYTF
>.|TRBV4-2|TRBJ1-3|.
TGTGCCAGCAGCCAAGACACGGGACCTCTCTCTGGAAACACCATATATTTT
CASSQDTGPLSGNTIYF
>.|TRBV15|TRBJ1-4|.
TGTGCCACCAGCAGACCGGGGGAGACGGCGGGTGAAAAACTGTTTTTT
CATSRPGETAGEKLFF
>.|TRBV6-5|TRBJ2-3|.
TGTGCCAGCAGTTACGGGGCAGGGGACGCAGATACGCAGTATTTT
CASSYGAGDADTQYF
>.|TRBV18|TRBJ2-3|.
TGTGCCAGCTCACCAGGAGATACGCAGTATTTT
CASSPGDTQYF
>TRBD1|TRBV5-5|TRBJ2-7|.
TGTGCCAGCAGCTCGGTGACAGGGGGTGGTTCAGGTTACGAGCAGTACTTC
CASSSVTGGGSGYEQYF
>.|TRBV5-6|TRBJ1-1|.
TGTGCCAGCAGCGACTCAGAACTCATGAACACTGAAGCTTTCTTT
CASSDSELMNTEAFF
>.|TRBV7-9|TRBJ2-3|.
TGTGCCAGCAGCGGACCCGGAGATACGCAGTATTTT
CASSGPGDTQYF
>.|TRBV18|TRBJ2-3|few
TGTGCCAGTTTAACAAGCCCGCAGGGGACAGATACGCAGTATTTT
CASLTSPQGTDTQYF
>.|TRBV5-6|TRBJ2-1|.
TGTGCCAGCAGCTTGGTCCCAAATGAGCAGTTCTTC
CASSLVPNEQFF
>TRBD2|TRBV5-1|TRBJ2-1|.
TGCGCCAGCAGCTTGGCCGATAGCGGGGGGCCCATCCTCAATGAGCAGTTCTTC
CASSLADSGGPILNEQFF
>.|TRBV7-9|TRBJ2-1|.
TGTGCCCCTCATAGTCTGAGCGACAATGAGCAGTTCTTC
CAPHSLSDNEQFF
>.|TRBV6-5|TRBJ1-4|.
TGTGCCAGCAGTCCCTTAGCGGGGGCAAATGAAAAACTGTTTTTT
CASSPLAGANEKLFF
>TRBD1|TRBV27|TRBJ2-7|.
TGTGCCAGCAGTCCGTCGACAGGGGTCCTCTCCTACGAGCAGTACTTC
CASSPSTGVLSYEQYF
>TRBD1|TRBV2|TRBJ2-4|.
TGTGCCAGCAGTCCAGGGGGAGAGGGAGCCAAAAACATTCAGTACTTC
CASSPGGEGAKNIQYF
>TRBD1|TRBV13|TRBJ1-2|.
TGTGCCAGCAGCTTAGGAACAGGGGTTAACTATGGCTACACCTTC
CASSLGTGVNYGYTF
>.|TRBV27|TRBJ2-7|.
TGTGCCAGCAGTGCGGACGGGGCCTACGAGCAGTACTTC
CASSADGAYEQYF
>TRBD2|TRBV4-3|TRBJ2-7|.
TGCGCCAGCAGCCTTGAGATAGCGGGAGACTACGAGCAGTACTTC
CASSLEIAGDYEQYF
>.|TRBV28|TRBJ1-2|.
TGTGCCAGCAGGCAATCCTATGGCTACACCTTC
CASRQSYGYTF
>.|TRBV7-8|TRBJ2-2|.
TGTGCCAGCAGCAGGGACTCCGACTTCAGTTACACCGGGGAGCTGTTTTTT
CASSRDSDFSYTGELFF
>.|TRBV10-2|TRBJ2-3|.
TGCGCCAGCAGTTTGAAACCGAACTCTGACAGCACAGATACGCAGTATTTT
CASSLKPNSDSTDTQYF
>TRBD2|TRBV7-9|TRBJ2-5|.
TGTGCCAGCAGCGTCGTACTAGCGGGGGTCACAGAGACCCAGTACTTC
CASSVVLAGVTETQYF